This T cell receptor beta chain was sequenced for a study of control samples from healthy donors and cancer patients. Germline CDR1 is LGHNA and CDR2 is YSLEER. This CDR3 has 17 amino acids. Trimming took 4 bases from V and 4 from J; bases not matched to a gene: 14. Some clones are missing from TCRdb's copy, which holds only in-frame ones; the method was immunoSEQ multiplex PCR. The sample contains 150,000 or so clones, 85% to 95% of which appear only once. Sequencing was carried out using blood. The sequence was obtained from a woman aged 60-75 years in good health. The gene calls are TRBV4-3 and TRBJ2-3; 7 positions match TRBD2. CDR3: CASSPQAGVNSADTQYF. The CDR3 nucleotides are TGCGCCAGCAGCCCCCAGGCGGGGGTAAACTCAGCAGATACGCAGTATTTT.